This entry features one T cell receptor beta chain sequence. As yet, its antigen is unknown. All the patients suffered relapse after autologous stem cell transplantation, and brentuximab vedotin exposure differed. Classifying best responses yielded complete response, partial response or progressive disease. Here immunoSEQ multiplex PCR was the method, and the copy in TCRdb shows in-frame clones only, minus some. Counted here are just over 25,000 clones, about 67% occurring once; the ten biggest clones make up about 12%. There are 14 residues in the CDR3. CDR1 and CDR2 (germline): MNHEY, SVGAGI. The V end was cut by 0 bases, the J end by 2 bases, with 7 bases between. This specimen belongs to a study of PD-1 blockade in classical Hodgkin lymphoma. Study-wide points: Complete responders showed a baseline diversity that resembled the diversity of newly diagnosed patients. Relative to healthy donors, newly diagnosed patients reportedly had lower baseline TCR diversity, which was reported as lower still in relapsed/refractory patients.

This receptor was identified in a human donor with classical Hodgkin lymphoma. The gene calls are TRBV6-5 and TRBJ1-2; D not resolved. Sequenced here: peripheral blood mononuclear cells (PBMCs), sampled before the second cycle of nivolumab. The CDR3 is CASSYSYENYGYTF. The CDR3 bases are TGTGCCAGCAGTTACTCGTACGAAAACTATGGCTACACCTTC.